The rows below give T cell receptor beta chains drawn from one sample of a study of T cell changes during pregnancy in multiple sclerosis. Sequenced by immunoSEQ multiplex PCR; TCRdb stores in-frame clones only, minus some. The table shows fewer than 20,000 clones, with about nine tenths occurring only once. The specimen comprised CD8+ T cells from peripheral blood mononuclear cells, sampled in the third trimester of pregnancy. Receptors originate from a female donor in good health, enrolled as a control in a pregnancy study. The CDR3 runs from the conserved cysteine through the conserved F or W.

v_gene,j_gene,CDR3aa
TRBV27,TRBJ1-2,CASNSKGGYGYTF
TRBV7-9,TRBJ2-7,CASRDRENEQYF
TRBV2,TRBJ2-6,CASELDRVSGANVLTF
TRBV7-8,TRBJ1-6,CASSLGGGTSPLHF
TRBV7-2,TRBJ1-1,CASSDWGNEAFF
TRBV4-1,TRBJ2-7,CASSQDPNRGSVDEQYF
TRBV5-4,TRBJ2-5,CASSQRTGGQETQYF
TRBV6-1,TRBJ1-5,CSGGTGDYQPQHF
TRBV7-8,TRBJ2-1,CASSLAVAGGPVNEQFF
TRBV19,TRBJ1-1,CASSIVSGWNTEAFF
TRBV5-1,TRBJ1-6,CASSLGPEGVYSSYNSPLHF
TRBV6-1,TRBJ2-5,CASSGLAGQQETQYF
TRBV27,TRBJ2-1,CASGRAYNEQFF
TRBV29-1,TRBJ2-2,CSATGDTGELFF
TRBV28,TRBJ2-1,CASVGGNNEQFF
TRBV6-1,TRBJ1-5,CASNYQGFEHF
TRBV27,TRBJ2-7,CASSPGDTTYEQYF
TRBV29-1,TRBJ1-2,CSVEDDRGYNYGYTF
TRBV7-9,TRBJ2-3,CASSPAGISTDTQYF
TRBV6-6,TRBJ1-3,CASRDGGTGNTIYF
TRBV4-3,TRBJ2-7,CASSLLWTSEYEQYF
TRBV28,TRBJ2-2,CASSRTSAAGELFF
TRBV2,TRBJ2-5,CASSEGPSGTQETQYF
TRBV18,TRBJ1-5,CASSPPSGAIHQPQHF
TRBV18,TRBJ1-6,CASSNQEGTNSPLHF
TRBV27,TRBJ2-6,CASTPGVGANVLTF